The present T cell receptor beta chain was sequenced within a study of regulatory T cells in long-lasting Graves disease. General study points: TRBV28, TRBJ1-2 and TRBJ2-5 emerged as the favored segments in persistent disease. TCR diversity in persistent Graves' patients was below that of newly diagnosed ones.

Assembly of TCR beta libraries relied on iRepertoire HTBI primers together with Arm-PCR of CDR3 regions. In the source study's methods: The study identified 55 to 80 TRBV and some 13 TRBJ segments across samples. TCRdb reanalysed the multiplex PCR reads using MiXCR and keeps one entry per CDR3 protein. For this entry, the V and J calls and clone size follow TCRdb and not the study's own pipeline. The data show hundreds of thousands of distinct CDR3 sequences, around 15% seen once. The V gene's germline CDR1 is SNHLY and CDR2 FYNNEI. V was pared by 6 bases and J by 1 base, with 15 bases between. The CDR3 is made up of 15 amino acids. Time point in this sample: newly diagnosed GD, antithyroid drugs for less than 3 months. Following extraction of RNA from PBMCs, that RNA was used to make the TCR library. A nine-milliliter sample of peripheral blood was drawn into EDTA tubes. Details on this clonotype: Its cognate antigen is unknown.

J is TRBJ2-5 and V is TRBV2; D may match TRBD1 or TRBD2 (5 bases each). The sample here was peripheral blood mononuclear cells (PBMCs), taken at new diagnosis, from a patient treated with antithyroid drugs. The receptor was isolated from a female donor with Graves disease. The DNA of the CDR3 is TGTGCCAGCAGGAGGGGTATAACCTCCCAAGAGACCCAGTACTTC. Protein: CASRRGITSQETQYF. Variable domain in full (rest from reference TRBV2 and TRBJ2-5): EPEVTQTPSHQVTQMGQEVILRCVPISNHLYFYWYRQILGQKVEFLVSFYNNEISEKSEIFDDQFSVERPDGSNFTLKIRSTKLEDSAMYFCASRRGITSQETQYFGPGTRLLVL.